This TCR beta chain stems from a study of shared clonotypes between healthy human individuals. The study, taken as a whole, reports: Relative to their counterparts shared across all four donors, non-shared clonotypes exhibited diminished generation probabilities. The study generally estimated greater richness for naive than memory subsets.

About this clone: Its antigen is unidentified. This sample includes further DNA sequences coding for the same CDR3.

Positively selected for CCR7, the CD45RO-negative cells used as naive CD8 cells excluded terminally differentiated effector memory CD45RA+ cells. The CDR3 spans 14 residues. V was pared by 3 bases and J by 0 bases, with 6 bases between. Germline V CDR1 and CDR2: ENHRY, SYGVKD. Sequencing was performed with immunoSEQ multiplex PCR; in TCRdb, only in-frame clones are kept and a portion is missing. The sample carries about 600,000 clones, 95% to 98% recorded once. This receptor was identified in a man under 40 in good health. The sample comprised naive CD8+ T cells sorted from blood. The V gene is TRBV10-3, the J gene TRBJ1-5; D gene ambiguous. In DNA form, the CDR3 reads TGTGCCATCAGTGAAAAAGGTAGCAATCAGCCCCAGCATTTT. Its translation is CAISEKGSNQPQHF.